Sequencing of this TCR beta chain was carried out in a study of cytomegalovirus exposure and HLA in healthy donors. Notes on the study in general: Rare TCR sequences dominated, though some public TCRs recurred in many donors. In a later analysis, V- and J-gene trimming of beta chains associated with a DCLRE1C missense variant, replicated independently. 150 to 200 TCR beta chains were listed as cytomegalovirus-associated.

Of note for this clone: Antigen specificity is unknown.

This PCR relied on a set of 60 Vbeta primers and 13 Jbeta primers. Source study methods: There were 80 million to 95 million unique TCR beta chains by a later count, and 10 million to 12 million of them were shared. Clones were read by immunoSEQ multiplex PCR, and TCRdb kept only the in-frame ones, dropping some. That table supplies the V and J calls and clone size; D and trimming were determined from the DNA. In the table there are over 100,000 clones, over 70% of which are singletons. The ends were cut back, 6 bases at V and 8 bases at J, with 10 bases in the middle. Looked up from germline, CDR1 is SSHAT and CDR2 is FNYEAQ (reference sequence). The CDR3 is 12 residues long.

This sequence originates from a woman in her 40s in good health and CMV-seronegative. The rearrangement joins TRBV7-7 to TRBJ2-2; a possible D gene is TRBD2 (6 bases). The sequenced sample consisted of PBMCs. This chain's CDR3 is CASSAAGGELFF. The DNA of the CDR3 is TGTGCCAGCAGTGCAGCGGGTGGGGAGCTGTTTTTT.